A single sample gave rise to the 13 T cell receptor beta chains below, sequenced in a study of blood T cell repertoires in COVID-19. The table came from immunoSEQ multiplex PCR; TCRdb's copy has only in-frame clones and leaves some out. The table includes about 320,000 clones, about 84% detected once. The sample was peripheral blood. The source of these receptors is a woman aged 45-65 years with acute or convalescent COVID-19.

V usage is TRBV30 and J usage is TRBJ1-5; 9 bases align to TRBD1. The V gene's germline CDR1 is GTSNPN and CDR2 SVGIG (reference sequence). CDR3 length: 16 residues. Trimming at V came to 2 bases and at J to 9 bases, leaving 14 bases not matched to a gene. The CDR3 nucleotides are TGTGCCTGGAGTCTCCGGGACAGGGCGCCCGTGGGGCCCCAGCATTTT. Protein: CAWSLRDRAPVGPQHF.

This clone came up once. The chain combines TRBV30 with TRBJ2-1, with a possible D match to TRBD2 (5 bases). Germline values: CDR1 GTSNPN, CDR2 SVGIG (reference sequence). This CDR3 spans 13 amino acids. Trimming shortened V by 3 bases and J by 7 bases, and 13 bases separated the two germline ends. The CDR3 bases are TGTGCCTGGAGAGGCTACCCGGGGAATGAGCAGTTCTTC. Protein sequence: CAWRGYPGNEQFF.

CDR3 residues: CASSNGQGAGKLFF. DNA for the CDR3: TGTGCCAGCAGTAATGGACAGGGGGCTGGTAAACTGTTTTTT. This rearrangement joins TRBV27 to TRBJ1-4, with TRBD1 matching over 11 bases. Trimming took 5 bases from V and 11 from J; bases not matched to a gene: 7. The length of the CDR3 is 14 residues. The germline V gene encodes CDR1 MNHEY and CDR2 SMNVEV (reference sequence).

The chain combines TRBV10-3 with TRBJ1-4; tentatively, D is TRBD1 (6 bases). The CDR3 covers 15 residues. The V gene's germline CDR1 is ENHRY and CDR2 SYGVKD. V dropped 0 bases and J dropped 7 bases, with 12 bases sitting between them. The CDR3 reads CAISESRGASEKLFF. CDR3 in DNA: TGTGCCATCAGTGAGTCACGGGGGGCGAGTGAAAAACTGTTTTTT.

The chain recombines TRBV27 with TRBJ2-3, with 8 positions matching TRBD2. The CDR3 length is 13 residues. The trim removed 4 bases at V and 8 bases at J, leaving 5 bases unmatched. In germline, CDR1 is MNHEY, CDR2 SMNVEV (reference sequence). CDR3 DNA: TGTGCCAGCAGTTCAAGCGGGAGCAGTACGCAGTATTTT. Protein sequence: CASSSSGSSTQYF.

The J gene is TRBJ2-5, the V gene TRBV28; the match to TRBD1 covers 10 bases. Germline V gene data show CDR1 as MDHEN and CDR2 as SYDVKM. After removal of 4 bases from V and 5 bases from J, the junction contained 10 bases not matched to a gene. The CDR3 loop spans 16 amino acids. The CDR3 loop is CASSYRQGASRETQYF. CDR3 DNA: TGTGCCAGCAGTTATCGACAGGGGGCGAGTCGTGAGACCCAGTACTTC.

The V and J genes are TRBV18 and TRBJ2-7; possible D gene TRBD2, 6 bases. V was cut by 4 bases and J by 4 bases, with 17 bases left in between. This CDR3 spans 15 amino acids. Germline assignment: CDR1 KGHSH and CDR2 LQKENI. In nucleotides, the CDR3 is TGTGCCAGCTCACTCGGGCCTAGCGTGGATTACGAGCAGTACTTC. This codes for CASSLGPSVDYEQYF.

This clone was counted a single time. The chain combines TRBV29-1 with TRBJ2-1; a possible D gene is TRBD2 (6 bases). V dropped 3 bases and J dropped 0 bases, with 15 bases sitting between them. CDR1 is SQVTM and CDR2 is ANQGSEA in the germline V gene. This CDR3 region has 16 residues. This CDR3 reads CSVEGGQWSSYNEQFF. The CDR3 nucleotides read TGCAGCGTTGAGGGGGGTCAGTGGAGCTCCTACAATGAGCAGTTCTTC.

This CDR3 reads CASRGLADHEQYF. CDR3 coding DNA: TGTGCCAGCCGCGGACTAGCGGACCACGAGCAGTACTTC. The chain joins TRBV5-4 to TRBJ2-7, with 10 bases identical to TRBD2. The CDR3 has 13 residues. The V segment lost 7 bases and the J segment 5 bases; nucleotides outside the gene matches: 6. Germline V gene data show CDR1 as SGHNT and CDR2 as YYREEE (reference sequence).

This chain uses TRBV27 with TRBJ1-1, with 7 bases lining up with TRBD1. The CDR3 contains 12 residues. In germline, CDR1 is MNHEY, CDR2 SMNVEV (reference sequence). The V gene end was trimmed by 7 bases and the J gene end by 8 bases; junction bases not matched to a gene: 7. The CDR3, as DNA: TGTGCCAGCACTCAGGCGGGACAGGAAGCTTTCTTT. Translating it yields CASTQAGQEAFF.

V usage is TRBV27 and J usage is TRBJ1-4; D remains ambiguous. The CDR3 is made up of 14 amino acids. The germline CDR1 and CDR2 sequences are MNHEY and SMNVEV (reference sequence). V shed 2 bases and J shed 8 bases, with 12 bases lying between them. The CDR3 spells CASSLRREREKLFF. The CDR3 DNA reads as TGTGCCAGCAGTTTAAGGAGGGAGCGCGAAAAACTGTTTTTT. Looking up the rest from reference TRBV27 and TRBJ1-4 gives the full variable domain: EAQVTQNPRYLITVTGKKLTVTCSQNMNHEYMSWYRQDPGLGLRQIYYSMNVEVTDKGDVPEGYKVSRKEKRNFPLILESPSPNQTSLYFCASSLRREREKLFFGSGTQLSVL.

The chain uses TRBV7-6 and TRBJ2-3, with TRBD2 as a possible D gene (7 bases). The germline V gene encodes CDR1 SGHVS and CDR2 FNYEAQ. The CDR3 consists of 18 residues. Trimming left V 2 bases short and J 0 bases short, with 18 bases between. For the CDR3, the DNA is TGTGCCAGCAGCTTAAGGCCGGCGGGGGCCACTAGCACAGATACGCAGTATTTT. This sequence encodes CASSLRPAGATSTDTQYF.

The CDR3 reads CASSLGQGNTEAFF. Here the CDR3 DNA reads TGTGCCAGCAGCTTGGGACAGGGCAACACTGAAGCTTTCTTT. J is TRBJ1-1 and V is TRBV28; 9 bases are shared with TRBD1. Germline V lookup: CDR1 MDHEN, CDR2 SYDVKM. This CDR3 is 14 amino acids long. V lost 6 bases to trimming and J lost 2 bases; unmatched junction nucleotides: 4.